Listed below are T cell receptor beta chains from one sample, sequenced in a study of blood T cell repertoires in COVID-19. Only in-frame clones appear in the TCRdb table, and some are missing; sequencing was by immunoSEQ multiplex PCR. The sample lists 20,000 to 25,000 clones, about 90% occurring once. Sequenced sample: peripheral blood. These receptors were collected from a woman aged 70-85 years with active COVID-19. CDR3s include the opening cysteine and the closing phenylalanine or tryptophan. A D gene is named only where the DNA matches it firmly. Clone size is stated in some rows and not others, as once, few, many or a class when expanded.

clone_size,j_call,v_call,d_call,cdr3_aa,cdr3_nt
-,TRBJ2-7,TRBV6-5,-,CASQLEYEQYF,TGTGCCAGCCAGCTAGAGTACGAGCAGTACTTC
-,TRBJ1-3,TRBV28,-,CASSLLSGAGNTIYF,TGTGCCAGCAGTTTACTGTCCGGGGCTGGAAACACCATATATTTT
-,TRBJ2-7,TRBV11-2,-,CASSQYNSGYEQYF,TGTGCCAGCAGCCAGTATAATAGCGGCTACGAGCAGTACTTC
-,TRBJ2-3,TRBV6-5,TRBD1,CASVSGTARDTQYF,TGTGCCAGCGTATCCGGGACAGCGAGGGATACGCAGTATTTT
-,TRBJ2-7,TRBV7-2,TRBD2,CASSLGGLAGGSGLYEQYF,TGTGCCAGCAGCTTAGGGGGACTAGCGGGAGGCTCAGGGCTCTACGAGCAGTACTTC
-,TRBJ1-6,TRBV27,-,CASSLRGGNSPLHF,TGTGCCAGCAGTTTACGGGGGGGTAATTCACCCCTCCACTTT
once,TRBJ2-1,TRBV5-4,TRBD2,CASSVGTSGRGGEQFF,TGTGCCAGCAGCGTCGGGACTAGCGGGAGGGGGGGTGAGCAGTTCTTC
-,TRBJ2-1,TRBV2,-,CASSLDNEQFF,TGTGCCAGCAGTTTAGACAATGAGCAGTTCTTC
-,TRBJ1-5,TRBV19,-,CASSIDPDLYSNQPQHF,TGTGCCAGTAGTATAGATCCCGATCTCTATAGCAATCAGCCCCAGCATTTT
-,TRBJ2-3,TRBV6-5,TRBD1,CASSYGTGGNTQYF,TGTGCCAGCAGTTACGGGACAGGGGGTAATACGCAGTATTTT
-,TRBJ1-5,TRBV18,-,CASSPGWRQLPNQPQHF,TGTGCCAGCTCACCGGGTTGGCGGCAGCTTCCCAATCAGCCCCAGCATTTT
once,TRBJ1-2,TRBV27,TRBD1,CASSSVGQGAWGYTF,TGTGCCAGCAGTTCCGTAGGACAGGGGGCTTGGGGCTACACCTTC
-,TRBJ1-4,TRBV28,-,CASRFRGLPNEKLFF,TGTGCCAGCAGGTTTAGGGGTCTCCCTAATGAAAAACTGTTTTTT
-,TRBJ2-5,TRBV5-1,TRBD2,CASKRLAGGPETQYF,TGCGCCAGCAAACGACTAGCGGGAGGGCCAGAGACCCAGTACTTC
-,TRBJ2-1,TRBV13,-,CASSPQMDEQFF,TGTGCCAGCAGCCCACAAATGGATGAGCAGTTCTTC
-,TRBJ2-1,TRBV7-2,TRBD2,CASSLLAGSSYNEQFF,TGTGCCAGCAGCCTACTAGCGGGGTCATCCTACAATGAGCAGTTCTTC
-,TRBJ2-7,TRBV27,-,CASRLSQGTHEQYF,TGTGCCAGCAGACTTTCACAGGGTACCCACGAGCAGTACTTC
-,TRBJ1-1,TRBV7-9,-,CASSPQRVGGEAFF,TGTGCCAGCAGCCCACAGAGAGTGGGGGGTGAAGCTTTCTTT
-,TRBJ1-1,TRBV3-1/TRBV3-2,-,CASSPIGKQGGTEAFF,TGTGCCAGCAGCCCGATAGGGAAACAGGGAGGGACTGAAGCTTTCTTT
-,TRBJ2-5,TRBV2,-,CASNAQRVETQYF,TGTGCCAGCAACGCCCAGAGGGTCGAGACCCAGTACTTC